Listed below are T cell receptor beta chains from one sample, sequenced in a study of beta chain features in type 1 diabetes. TCRdb's table, derived via immunoSEQ multiplex PCR, lists solely in-frame clones and lacks some. Counted here are 300,000 to 350,000 clones, about 20% occurring once; the ten biggest clones make up approximately 0.043%. The specimen sequenced was naive CD4+ T cells from blood. Receptors were obtained from a young woman in good health. The CDR3 runs from the conserved cysteine through the conserved F or W. A D gene is named only where the DNA matches it firmly. Size is omitted from some rows. Given values are once, few, many or a class for expanded clones.

clone_size j_call d_call v_call cdr3_nt cdr3_aa
. TRBJ1-1 . TRBV7-9 TGTGCCAGCAGCCAGGAGGGCGGTGCTGAAGCTTTCTTT CASSQEGGAEAFF
. TRBJ2-2 . TRBV30 TGTGCCTGGAGGGGGAGTGGAACCGGGGAGCTGTTTTTT CAWRGSGTGELFF
few TRBJ1-2 . TRBV9 TGTGCCAGCAGCCCAAGACAGGTGTTCTATGGCTACACCTTC CASSPRQVFYGYTF
few TRBJ2-7 . TRBV14 TGTGCCAGCAGCCAAGTTGCGGGATCCTACGAGCAGTACTTC CASSQVAGSYEQYF
. TRBJ1-1 . TRBV7-9 TGTGCCAGCAGTTCAAATACTGAAGCTTTCTTT CASSSNTEAFF
few TRBJ2-2 . TRBV5-1 TGCGCCAGCAGCTTGTTTGGAGGGGGCAACCTCCAGAAGGAGCTGTTTTTT CASSLFGGGNLQKELFF
few TRBJ2-1 . TRBV7-2 TGTGCCAGCAGCTTCAGTGGTGAGGATGAGCAGTTCTTC CASSFSGEDEQFF
. TRBJ2-3 TRBD2 TRBV7-2 TGTGCCAGCAGCCAGGACCCCGGGACTAGCGGGGGTGATACGCAGTATTTT CASSQDPGTSGGDTQYF
few TRBJ1-4 . TRBV30 TGTGCCTGGAGTGATATAGTTTCTGTGGCAACTAATGAAAAACTGTTTTTT CAWSDIVSVATNEKLFF
. TRBJ2-5 TRBD2 TRBV4-2 TGTGCCAGCAGCCGACAAACTAGCGGGGGAGGAGAGACCCAGTACTTC CASSRQTSGGGETQYF
few TRBJ2-1 . TRBV7-3 TGTGCCAGCAGCTTAGATACATACAATGAGCAGTTCTTC CASSLDTYNEQFF
few TRBJ1-1 TRBD1 TRBV7-9 TGTGCCAGCAGCTCCGTCCGGACAGGGCCCACTGAAGCTTTCTTT CASSSVRTGPTEAFF
. TRBJ2-1 . TRBV4-1 TGCGCCAGCAGCCAAGGGAGGGGGCAGTCCAATGAGCAGTTCTTC CASSQGRGQSNEQFF
. TRBJ1-4 . TRBV15 TGTGCCACCAGCGAGGCGGGGGCAAAGAATGAAAAACTGTTTTTT CATSEAGAKNEKLFF
. TRBJ2-1 . TRBV13 TGTGCCAGCAGCTTAAGAGGACTCAACAATGAGCAGTTCTTC CASSLRGLNNEQFF
. TRBJ2-5 TRBD2 TRBV9 TGTGCCAGCAGCGTAGGCGGTCAAGGGGGTAGCGGGGGACAAGAGACCCAGTACTTC CASSVGGQGGSGGQETQYF
few TRBJ2-1 . TRBV5-1 TGCGCCAGCAGCGCAACTAGTATCTCGGGCAATGAGCAGTTCTTC CASSATSISGNEQFF
. TRBJ2-3 . TRBV25-1 TGTGCCAGCAGTGAGACCGGGGTGGATACGCAGTATTTT CASSETGVDTQYF
. TRBJ1-5 TRBD1 TRBV30 TGTGCCTGGGAACCAGGGGGCGGCCAGCCCCAGCATTTT CAWEPGGGQPQHF
. TRBJ2-5 TRBD2 TRBV2 TGTGCCAGCAAACAGCGGGGGGGCCCAGAGACCCAGTACTTC CASKQRGGPETQYF